The 30 T cell receptor beta chains below all came from one sample that was sequenced in a study of cytomegalovirus exposure and HLA in healthy donors. The primer mix had 60 Vbeta and 13 Jbeta primers. Assay: immunoSEQ multiplex PCR; the TCRdb copy retains only in-frame clones and omits some. Among 150,000 to 200,000 clones listed, about 80% were seen once. Sequencing input: PBMCs. All receptors derive from a man aged 25 to 45 in good health and CMV-seropositive.

This clone was seen a single time. The junction departs from the called germline gene at one end, perhaps through a read error. The chain recombines TRBV7-9 with TRBJ1-5; D not certain. This CDR3 is 14 amino acids long. Germline V CDR1 and CDR2: SEHNR, FQNEAQ (reference sequence). The CDR3 DNA sequence: TGTTCCAGCAGCTTAGGGCCCAGCAATCAGCCCCAGCATTTT. Its protein is CSSSLGPSNQPQHF. The whole variable domain, filled in from reference TRBV7-9 and TRBJ1-5, reads DTGVSQNPRHKITKRGQNVTFRCDPISEHNRLYWYRQTLGQGPEFLTYFQNEAQLEKSRLLSDRFSAERPKGSFSTLEIQRTEQGDSAMYLCSSSLGPSNQPQHFGDGTRLSIL.

The chain carries TRBV2 and TRBJ2-1; TRBD1 matches 7 bases. J lost 3 bases, V lost 2 bases, and 16 bases had no gene match. Germline CDR1 is SNHLY and CDR2 is FYNNEI. This CDR3 contains 19 residues. The CDR3 DNA sequence: TGTGCCAGCAGTGAACCTAGGGACAGTACAACTCTAAACTACAATGAGCAGTTCTTC. Translation: CASSEPRDSTTLNYNEQFF.

This chain joins TRBV4-2 and TRBJ2-7; TRBD1 might be the D (6 bases). The CDR3 is 13 amino acids. Germline CDR1 is LGHNA and CDR2 is YNFKEQ. Trimming took 4 bases from V and 1 from J, leaving 8 bases between them. The CDR3 region is CASSLGGSYEQYF. CDR3 in DNA: TGTGCCAGCAGCCTAGGGGGATCCTACGAGCAGTACTTC.

This clone has just a few counts. The rearrangement links TRBV10-2 to TRBJ1-1; D is possibly TRBD1 (6 bases). The V gene's germline CDR1 is WSHSY and CDR2 SAAADI. The CDR3 runs 14 residues. V shed 0 bases and J shed 4 bases, with 9 bases lying between them. The CDR3 coding sequence is TGCGCCAGCAGTGAGTCAGGACAGTTCACTGAAGCTTTCTTT. It translates to CASSESGQFTEAFF.

The chain couples TRBV4-3 to TRBJ2-2; possible D gene TRBD2, 5 bases. This CDR3 has 14 amino acids. Germline V gene sequence: CDR1 LGHNA, CDR2 YSLEER. Between the trimmed V and J ends, which lost 1 base and 6 bases, there was a span of 9 bases. The CDR3 bases are TGCGCCAGCAGCCAAGGGTCTAGCCCCGGGGAGCTGTTTTTT. Translating it yields CASSQGSSPGELFF.

J is TRBJ2-4 and V is TRBV5-6, with D tentatively TRBD1 (5 bases). The DNA matches TRBJ2-5 better at its end, which makes the J call doubtful. The CDR3 is 13 amino acids. Germline loops: CDR1 SGHDT, CDR2 YYEEEE. In DNA form, the CDR3 reads TGTGCCAGCACCCCCACAGGCAGGTCGACCCAGTACTTC. Translated: CASTPTGRSTQYF.

The chain uses TRBV5-6 and TRBJ1-2; 7 bases match TRBD1. The CDR3 is made up of 12 amino acids. Trimming cost V 6 bases and J 4 bases; bases outside gene matches: 3. CDR1 is SGHDT, CDR2 YYEEEE, per germline. CDR3 DNA sequence: TGTGCCAGCACCGGGACAGCCTATGGCTACACCTTC. It yields the protein CASTGTAYGYTF.

The J gene is TRBJ2-5, the V gene TRBV9, with D possibly matching TRBD2 (5 bases). The CDR3 runs 14 residues. The V end was cut by 4 bases, the J end by 4 bases, with 14 bases between. Germline CDR1 reads SGDLS; CDR2 reads YYNGEE. The CDR3 sequence: CASSPRGLVETQYF. CDR3 DNA: TGTGCCAGCAGCCCCCGAGGGTTGGTAGAGACCCAGTACTTC.

This CDR3 reads CASSLVAGDGTDTQYF. The CDR3 DNA sequence: TGTGCCAGCAGCTTAGTAGCGGGGGACGGCACAGATACGCAGTATTTT. This chain uses TRBV11-2 with TRBJ2-3; 9 bases match TRBD2. CDR1 is SGHAT and CDR2 is FQNNGV in the germline V gene. With V trimmed by 1 base and J by 1 base, 3 bases remained unmatched. This CDR3 has 16 amino acids. Full variable domain (rest looked up from reference TRBV11-2 and TRBJ2-3): EAGVAQSPRYKIIEKRQSVAFWCNPISGHATLYWYQQILGQGPKLLIQFQNNGVVDDSQLPKDRFSAERLKGVDSTLKIQPAKLEDSAVYLCASSLVAGDGTDTQYFGPGTRLTVL.

The rearrangement uses TRBV7-9 and TRBJ2-7, with D possibly being TRBD2 (5 bases). Trimming left V 3 bases short and J 5 bases short, with 11 bases between. Germline assignment: CDR1 SEHNR and CDR2 FQNEAQ (reference sequence). The CDR3 has 13 residues. CDR3 coding DNA: TGTGCCAGCAGCTTCGGGGATAGCAACGAGCAGTACTTC. It encodes CASSFGDSNEQYF.

This chain uses TRBV28 with TRBJ2-5; 8 nucleotides line up with TRBD2. CDR1 and CDR2 (germline): MDHEN, SYDVKM. V dropped 5 bases and J dropped 6; count of bases not matched to a gene: 8. This CDR3 contains 14 residues. CDR3 in DNA: TGTGCCAGCAGTCGAGGACTAGCCCCTCAGACCCAGTACTTC. Translating gives CASSRGLAPQTQYF.

A note on this clone: The junction and the germline gene differ at one end; a read error may be behind it. V is TRBV4-3 and J is TRBJ1-4; D might be TRBD1 (6 bases). The V gene's germline CDR1 is LGHNA and CDR2 YSLEER. There are 17 residues in the CDR3. Here the CDR3 reads CASSQEAFRQGNGKLFF. In nucleotides, the CDR3 is TGCGCCAGCAGCCAGGAAGCCTTTCGTCAGGGGAATGGAAAACTGTTTTTT.

This clone was seen only once. V gene TRBV27 combines with J gene TRBJ2-1; 11 bases agree with TRBD2. The CDR3 length is 15 residues. Germline lookup yields CDR1 MNHEY and CDR2 SMNVEV (reference sequence). V gave up 8 bases and J gave up 6 bases; unmatched junction bases: 9. CDR3 in DNA: TGTGCCAGCTCTAAACTAGCGGGAGTTTCCAATGAGCAGTTCTTC. Its protein product is CASSKLAGVSNEQFF.

The genes are TRBV4-1 and TRBJ1-5, with D unclear. This CDR3 comprises 14 residues. Per germline, CDR1 MGHRA and CDR2 YSYEKL. V dropped 4 bases and J dropped 6 bases, with 13 bases sitting between them. CDR3 loop: CASSRSQRGQPQHF. DNA for the CDR3: TGCGCCAGCAGCCGATCACAACGAGGTCAGCCCCAGCATTTT.

The chain couples TRBV9 to TRBJ2-3; TRBD2 matches 8 bases. The CDR3 extends over 17 amino acids. Trimming at V came to 3 bases and at J to 4 bases, leaving 13 bases not matched to a gene. Germline-derived CDR1 and CDR2 are SGDLS and YYNGEE. As DNA, the CDR3 is TGTGCCAGCAGCGCTACACTCGGGGGGGCCTCTCCAGATACGCAGTATTTT. Residues: CASSATLGGASPDTQYF.

The CDR3 sequence is CASSSPPGMRQGVYYEQYF. The DNA for the CDR3 is TGCGCCAGCAGCTCCCCACCCGGAATGAGACAGGGGGTTTATTACGAGCAGTACTTC. The chain couples TRBV5-1 to TRBJ2-7; 9 nucleotides match TRBD1. This CDR3 comprises 19 residues. Germline CDR1 and CDR2: SGHRS and YFSETQ. The J segment lost 4 bases and the V segment lost 3 bases, leaving 20 bases of the junction unmatched.

The CDR3 reads CASSPSGRVDTGELFF. The CDR3 nucleotides read TGTGCCAGCAGCCCTAGCGGGAGAGTTGACACCGGGGAGCTGTTTTTT. The genes are TRBV9 and TRBJ2-2, with 10 bases identical to TRBD2. Looked up from germline, CDR1 is SGDLS and CDR2 is YYNGEE. The CDR3 has 16 amino acids. Losses at the gene ends were 4 bases for V and 3 bases for J; bases not matched to a gene: 6. Supplemented by reference TRBV9 and TRBJ2-2, the full variable domain reads DSGVTQTPKHLITATGQRVTLRCSPRSGDLSVYWYQQSLDQGLQFLIQYYNGEERAKGNILERFSAQQFPDLHSELNLSSLELGDSALYFCASSPSGRVDTGELFFGEGSRLTVL.

The rearrangement uses TRBV9 and TRBJ2-7; 9 bases are a match to TRBD2. The V gene's germline CDR1 is SGDLS and CDR2 YYNGEE. J gave up 6 bases and V 4 bases, and 11 bases lay outside the gene matches. The CDR3 sequence is 15 residues long. The CDR3 sequence: CASSPRGTSNSEQYF. The DNA for the CDR3 is TGTGCCAGCAGCCCCCGAGGGACTAGCAACTCCGAGCAGTACTTC.

The chain combines TRBV27 with TRBJ2-5, with 9 bases identical to TRBD2. In germline, CDR1 is MNHEY, CDR2 SMNVEV (reference sequence). V shed 3 bases and J 5 bases; nucleotides not matched to a gene: 7. The CDR3 covers 15 residues. In DNA form, the CDR3 reads TGTGCCAGCAGTTTTCGCGGGGGGGCGGGGGAGACCCAGTACTTC. It is translated as CASSFRGGAGETQYF.

The table lists this clone with a count of one. The V gene is TRBV19, the J gene TRBJ2-3; D is unclear. CDR3 length equals 12 residues. Trimming took off 5 bases at V and 6 bases at J, with 9 bases between the two ends. Germline CDR1 is LNHDA and CDR2 is SQIVND (reference sequence). The CDR3 region is CASSFLADTQYF. The CDR3 DNA follows: TGTGCCAGTAGTTTTCTCGCGGATACGCAGTATTTT. Complete variable domain (other parts from reference TRBV19 and TRBJ2-3): DGGITQSPKYLFRKEGQNVTLSCEQNLNHDAMYWYRQDPGQGLRLIYYSQIVNDFQKGDIAEGYSVSREKKESFPLTVTSAQKNPTAFYLCASSFLADTQYFGPGTRLTVL.

The chain has TRBV6-4 and TRBJ1-2; D might be TRBD1 (6 bases). This CDR3 region has 14 residues. Deletions cut 5 bases from V and 7 bases from J, with 17 bases between. CDR1 and CDR2 from the germline V gene are MRHNA and SNTAGT. CDR3: CASSLGQTGGGYTF. The CDR3 DNA sequence: TGTGCCAGCAGTTTAGGACAGACTGGCGGTGGCTACACCTTC.

The rearrangement joins TRBV5-1 to TRBJ2-2; 9 bases fit TRBD2. Looked up from germline, CDR1 is SGHRS and CDR2 is YFSETQ. The junction had 5 bases not matched to a gene; V was cut back by 0 bases and J by 2 bases. CDR3 length: 17 residues. DNA for the CDR3: TGCGCCAGCAGCTTGGATTCAGCGGGAGGTAACACCGGGGAGCTGTTTTTT. Translated: CASSLDSAGGNTGELFF. Complete variable domain (other parts from reference TRBV5-1 and TRBJ2-2): KAGVTQTPRYLIKTRGQQVTLSCSPISGHRSVSWYQQTPGQGLQFLFEYFSETQRNKGNFPGRFSGRQFSNSRSEMNVSTLELGDSALYLCASSLDSAGGNTGELFFGEGSRLTVL.

The CDR3 DNA reads TGTGCCAGCAGCCCTACCTGGTTATCCTCTGGAAACACCATATATTTT. Encoded protein: CASSPTWLSSGNTIYF. This chain connects TRBV7-2 to TRBJ1-3, with no clear D. The CDR3 is made up of 16 amino acids. Germline CDR1 reads SGHTA; CDR2 reads FQGNSA. The ends were cut back, 5 bases at V and 0 bases at J, with 14 bases in the middle.

The V call is TRBV20-1, the J call TRBJ2-7; a weak D match, TRBD2 (5 bases). The CDR3 extends over 11 amino acids. The V and J ends lost 5 bases and 3 bases respectively, with 8 bases between them. Germline loops: CDR1 DFQATT, CDR2 SNEGSKA (reference sequence). The CDR3 region is CSALRDYEQYF. The CDR3 nucleotides read TGCAGTGCTCTCCGGGACTACGAGCAGTACTTC.

This clone was recorded only once. The chain has TRBV5-6 and TRBJ2-7; TRBD1 might be the D (6 bases). From germline, CDR1 is SGHDT and CDR2 YYEEEE. The CDR3 totals 13 residues. Between the trimmed V and J ends, which lost 4 bases and 7 bases, there was a span of 15 bases. The CDR3 nucleotides are TGTGCCAGCAGCCCAACAGGGTCTTGGGAGCAGTACTTC. Its translation: CASSPTGSWEQYF.

V is TRBV19 and J is TRBJ1-2, with D maybe TRBD1 (5 bases). CDR3 length: 15 residues. Germline CDR1 LNHDA, CDR2 SQIVND (reference sequence). V lost 7 bases to trimming and J lost 4 bases, with 19 bases between them. This CDR3 reads CASTTVSGGSYGYTF. In nucleotides, the CDR3 is TGTGCCAGTACCACAGTCTCGGGGGGATCCTATGGCTACACCTTC.

This clone was seen once. CDR3 residues: CASSEAGFYGYTF. CDR3 bases: TGTGCCAGCAGCGAGGCCGGGTTCTATGGCTACACCTTC. This chain uses TRBV11-2 with TRBJ1-2; D is unclear. Per germline, CDR1 SGHAT and CDR2 FQNNGV. V shed 5 bases and J shed 4 bases, with 11 bases lying between them. The CDR3 sequence is 13 residues long.

The table lists this clone with a count of one. The chain employs TRBV7-2 and TRBJ1-2; D is possibly TRBD1 (5 bases). The CDR3 covers 15 residues. Germline V gene sequence: CDR1 SGHTA, CDR2 FQGNSA. V shed 2 bases and J shed 5 bases, with 15 bases lying between them. CDR3 nucleotide sequence: TGTGCCAGCAGCTTATTAGTAGGGACTGGGTATGGCTACACCTTC. Protein product: CASSLLVGTGYGYTF.

In the case of this clone: The junction differs from germline at one of its ends, possibly a read error. Additional DNA sequences in this sample encode the identical CDR3. V and J are TRBV15 and TRBJ2-2; the D call may be TRBD1 or TRBD2 (6 bases each). The germline CDR1 and CDR2 sequences are LNHNV and YYDKDF (reference sequence). The CDR3 covers 16 residues. For the CDR3, the DNA is TGTGCTACCAGCAGAGGGGGGACATCGAACACCGGGGAGCTGTTTTTT. Protein: CATSRGGTSNTGELFF.

This clone was counted between two and nine times. This chain links TRBV7-8 with TRBJ2-7, with a possible D match to TRBD1 (5 bases). V was clipped by 1 base and J by 2 bases, with 6 bases between them. The length of the CDR3 is 13 residues. Per germline, CDR1 SGHVS and CDR2 FQNEAQ. Written as DNA, the CDR3 is TGTGCCAGCAGCTTAGTACAGGCCTACGAGCAGTACTTC. Encoded protein: CASSLVQAYEQYF.